The 30 T cell receptor beta chains reported below all come from one sample, sequenced in a study of T cell changes during pregnancy in multiple sclerosis. Sequencing used immunoSEQ multiplex PCR; TCRdb keeps in-frame clones, though not all of them. Here the sample spans tens of thousands of clones, 92% being singletons. This specimen was peripheral blood, taken in the first trimester of pregnancy. These TCRs come from a female donor with multiple sclerosis, enrolled in a pregnancy study.

The rearrangement joins TRBV18 to TRBJ2-7, with 8 bases that match TRBD1. The CDR3 is 15 residues long. Germline lookup yields CDR1 KGHSH and CDR2 LQKENI. The V and J ends lost 3 bases and 2 bases, in that order; junction bases with no gene match: 6. CDR3 nucleotide sequence: TGTGCCAGCTCACCCCTGGACAGGGTGGCCTACGAGCAGTACTTC. Protein sequence: CASSPLDRVAYEQYF. Full variable domain (outside the CDR3, taken from reference TRBV18 and TRBJ2-7): NAGVMQNPRHLVRRRGQEARLRCSPMKGHSHVYWYRQLPEEGLKFMVYLQKENIIDESGMPKERFSAEFPKEGPSILRIQQVVRGDSAAYFCASSPLDRVAYEQYFGPGTRLTVT.

The CDR3 loop is CASSIAGGGTNEKLFF. The CDR3 bases are TGTGCCAGTAGTATAGCCGGCGGGGGGACTAATGAAAAACTGTTTTTT. The chain couples TRBV19 to TRBJ1-4; weak D call: TRBD1 (5 bases). The germline V gene has CDR1 LNHDA and CDR2 SQIVND (reference sequence). The V end lost 1 base, the J end lost 2 bases, and 11 bases lay between the germline ends. CDR3 length: 16 amino acids.

The genes are TRBV6-5 and TRBJ1-3; 8 bases align to TRBD1. From germline, CDR1 is MNHEY and CDR2 SVGAGI. V lost 4 bases and J lost 3; bases outside the gene matches: 5. The length of the CDR3 is 15 residues. CDR3 loop: CASSLRTGSGNTIYF. The CDR3 nucleotides read TGTGCCAGCAGTTTACGGACAGGGAGTGGAAACACCATATATTTT.

V gene TRBV7-6 combines with J gene TRBJ2-2; D might be TRBD1 (5 bases). Germline lookup yields CDR1 SGHVS and CDR2 FNYEAQ. This CDR3 is built from 14 residues. Trimming removed 7 bases at V and 1 base at J, with 10 bases between. The DNA for the CDR3 is TGTGCCAGCACCCCCCAGGGGAACACCGGGGAGCTGTTTTTT. This sequence encodes CASTPQGNTGELFF.

The rearrangement joins TRBV6-5 to TRBJ2-7; TRBD2 aligns across 10 bases. Germline lookup yields CDR1 MNHEY and CDR2 SVGAGI. Trimming at V came to 6 bases and at J to 0 bases, leaving 5 bases not matched to a gene. The CDR3 has 15 amino acids. CDR3 sequence reads: CASRIAGGLSYEQYF. The DNA of the CDR3 is TGTGCCAGCAGAATAGCGGGGGGCCTCTCCTACGAGCAGTACTTC.

The chain is built from TRBV19 and TRBJ2-4; D unclear. Germline CDR1 reads LNHDA; CDR2 reads SQIVND (reference sequence). The V end was cut by 0 bases, the J end by 6 bases, with 3 bases between. CDR3 size: 12 residues. The CDR3 DNA follows: TGTGCCAGTAGTATAGACCTAAACATTCAGTACTTC. Translating it yields CASSIDLNIQYF. The complete variable domain, with remaining parts taken from reference TRBV19 and TRBJ2-4, reads DGGITQSPKYLFRKEGQNVTLSCEQNLNHDAMYWYRQDPGQGLRLIYYSQIVNDFQKGDIAEGYSVSREKKESFPLTVTSAQKNPTAFYLCASSIDLNIQYFGAGTRLSVL.

The chain recombines TRBV4-1 with TRBJ2-5; the match to TRBD2 covers 7 bases. The DNA end is a closer match to TRBJ2-7, so the J assignment may be wrong. This CDR3 is 15 amino acids long. Germline V lookup: CDR1 MGHRA, CDR2 YSYEKL. Here the CDR3 reads CASSQGLAATYEQYF. CDR3 nucleotide sequence: TGCGCCAGCAGCCAAGGGCTAGCGGCTACCTACGAGCAGTACTTC.

V is TRBV9 and J is TRBJ1-3, with D perhaps matching TRBD1 (6 bases). Germline CDR1 and CDR2: SGDLS and YYNGEE. The CDR3 loop spans 15 amino acids. The germline V and J ends were trimmed by 4 bases and 0 bases, with 11 bases remaining between them. The CDR3 DNA reads TGTGCCAGCAGCCATACAGGGACCTCTGGAAACACCATATATTTT. It is translated as CASSHTGTSGNTIYF.

The genes are TRBV9 and TRBJ2-2; 8 nucleotides match TRBD1. The CDR3 covers 16 residues. The V gene's germline CDR1 is SGDLS and CDR2 YYNGEE. V dropped 4 bases and J dropped 6; count of bases not matched to a gene: 11. This chain's CDR3 is CASSKGQVTQPGELFF. In nucleotides, the CDR3 is TGTGCCAGCAGCAAGGGACAGGTCACCCAACCCGGGGAGCTGTTTTTT.

This clone was picked up one time. This sequence joins TRBV19 and TRBJ1-1; D unresolved. V gave up 5 bases and J gave up 5 bases, with 18 bases separating them. Per the germline V gene, CDR1 is LNHDA and CDR2 is SQIVND (reference sequence). The CDR3 has 15 amino acids. Here the CDR3 reads CASSQYGEGWTEAFF. The CDR3 DNA sequence: TGTGCCAGTAGTCAGTATGGCGAGGGCTGGACTGAAGCTTTCTTT.

The chain combines TRBV7-2 with TRBJ2-7, with no clear D. The CDR3 has 15 amino acids. The V and J ends lost 3 bases and 2 bases respectively, with 14 bases between them. Germline V CDR1 and CDR2: SGHTA, FQGNSA. The chain's CDR3 is CASSFAFEDPYEQYF. In nucleotides, the CDR3 is TGTGCCAGCAGCTTCGCTTTTGAGGATCCCTACGAGCAGTACTTC.

The rearrangement uses TRBV2 and TRBJ1-2; maybe TRBD1 (6 bases). V lost 4 bases to trimming and J lost 2 bases, with 14 bases between them. The CDR3 spans 15 residues. Germline values: CDR1 SNHLY, CDR2 FYNNEI. The CDR3, as DNA: TGTGCCAGCAGTGTACAGCCGGGACAAAACTATGGCTACACCTTC. Encoded protein: CASSVQPGQNYGYTF.

As DNA, the CDR3 is TGTGCCAGCAGCTTAGACAAGGAGGGTCCCCAGGGTACTGAAGCTTTCTTT. It translates to CASSLDKEGPQGTEAFF. The rearrangement uses TRBV11-3 and TRBJ1-1, with D possibly matching TRBD1 (5 bases). CDR1 is SGHNT, CDR2 YENEEA, per germline. The CDR3 is 17 amino acids. V was shortened by 0 bases and J by 5 bases, with 19 bases between the two germline ends.

The V and J genes are TRBV2 and TRBJ2-5; 10 bases map to TRBD1. The CDR3 extends over 18 amino acids. With 4 bases clipped from V and 4 bases from J, the junction kept 15 bases outside the gene matches. CDR1 is SNHLY and CDR2 is FYNNEI in the germline V gene. In nucleotides, the CDR3 is TGTGCCAGCAGTGTCGGGCGACAGGGGGCGATGGTAGGAGAGACCCAGTACTTC. Translated, it gives CASSVGRQGAMVGETQYF.

The chain recombines TRBV2 with TRBJ1-2; D is unresolved. The CDR3 loop spans 14 amino acids. Germline CDR1 and CDR2: SNHLY and FYNNEI. Trimming removed 6 bases at V and 5 bases at J, with 16 bases between. The CDR3 region has the DNA TGTGCCAGCAGAGAGTCGAGGTATGAGTATGGCTACACCTTC. This sequence encodes CASRESRYEYGYTF.

Here the CDR3 reads CASSGRTGSTSPLHF. In DNA, the CDR3 is TGTGCCAGCAGCGGAAGGACAGGTTCGACTTCACCCCTCCACTTT. The rearrangement links TRBV5-6 to TRBJ1-6; 7 bases are a match to TRBD1. The CDR3 is 15 residues long. CDR1 and CDR2 (germline): SGHDT, YYEEEE. V was pared by 4 bases and J by 9 bases, with 10 bases of the junction left unmatched.

The chain couples TRBV30 to TRBJ2-2, with 12 positions matching TRBD2. V lost 3 bases, J lost 4 bases, and 0 bases stayed unmatched. CDR1 and CDR2 (germline): GTSNPN, SVGIG (reference sequence). The CDR3 covers 14 residues. CDR3 loop: CAWRTSGGTGELFF. In DNA form, the CDR3 reads TGTGCCTGGAGGACTAGCGGGGGCACCGGGGAGCTGTTTTTT.

The CDR3 here is CASSPWGREGINQPQHF. The CDR3 DNA follows: TGTGCCAGCAGCCCCTGGGGCAGGGAAGGTATCAATCAGCCCCAGCATTTT. V gene TRBV21-1 combines with J gene TRBJ1-5; TRBD1, as called in the table, went unchecked against the DNA. TRBV21-1 corresponds to a pseudogene. This CDR3 is 17 amino acids long.

Points on this clone: One end of the junction is discordant with germline, which a read error may explain. The V and J genes are TRBV7-7 and TRBJ2-1, with TRBD1 matching 7 bases. CDR1 and CDR2 (germline): SSHAT, FNYEAQ (reference sequence). The CDR3 has 12 amino acids. For the CDR3, the DNA is TGTGCTAGCAGCTCGACAGGGAATGAGCAGTTCTTC. This codes for CASSSTGNEQFF.

V and J are TRBV9 and TRBJ1-4; tentatively, D is TRBD1 (5 bases). The CDR3 length is 15 residues. Germline assignment: CDR1 SGDLS and CDR2 YYNGEE. V shed 4 bases and J shed 6 bases, with 16 bases lying between them. The CDR3 spells CASSPQEGNHEKLFF. In nucleotides, the CDR3 is TGTGCCAGCAGCCCCCAGGAGGGGAATCATGAAAAACTGTTTTTT.

The rearrangement uses TRBV25-1 and TRBJ1-1; possible D gene TRBD1, 5 bases. Germline-derived CDR1 and CDR2 are MGHDK and SYGVNS. V was pared by 1 base and J by 11 bases, with 20 bases between. This CDR3 is 15 amino acids long. This chain's CDR3 is CASSEFEETDGWAFF. The CDR3 coding sequence is TGTGCCAGCAGTGAATTCGAGGAGACAGATGGGTGGGCTTTCTTT.

V is TRBV6-5 and J is TRBJ1-3; D is perhaps TRBD1 (5 bases). The germline V gene encodes CDR1 MNHEY and CDR2 SVGAGI. This CDR3 has 13 residues. Trimming took off 5 bases at V and 9 bases at J, with 14 bases between the two ends. DNA for the CDR3: TGTGCCAGCAGTACCCCAGCGGGGCGCACCATATATTTT. Its translation is CASSTPAGRTIYF.

The V and J genes are TRBV19 and TRBJ2-3, with 9 nucleotides matching TRBD2. The CDR3 runs 15 residues. V lost 3 bases and J lost 8; bases outside the gene matches: 9. Germline assignment: CDR1 LNHDA and CDR2 SQIVND (reference sequence). In DNA, the CDR3 is TGTGCCAGTAGTATCCCTAGCGGGGAATGGGTTACGCAGTATTTT. It is translated as CASSIPSGEWVTQYF.

This clone was picked up one time. The chain carries TRBV7-2 and TRBJ2-7; D may be TRBD2 (6 bases). CDR3 length: 13 amino acids. Trimming pared 8 bases from V and 3 bases from J, leaving 14 bases between. The germline CDR1 and CDR2 sequences are SGHTA and FQGNSA. The CDR3 DNA is TGTGCCAGCGGGACTTACCTTAACTACGAGCAGTACTTC. It codes for CASGTYLNYEQYF.

A few counts support this clone. This rearrangement joins TRBV25-1 to TRBJ2-3; tentative D call: TRBD1 (5 bases). Trimming shortened V by 4 bases and J by 4 bases, and 9 bases separated the two germline ends. In germline, CDR1 is MGHDK, CDR2 SYGVNS. The CDR3 covers 13 residues. The CDR3 DNA reads TGTGCCAGCAGTGGCGTAGGGGCAGATACGCAGTATTTT. Residues: CASSGVGADTQYF.

The chain links TRBV6-5 to TRBJ2-7; tentative D call: TRBD1 (5 bases). V was clipped by 0 bases and J by 2 bases, with 14 bases between them. CDR3 length: 16 amino acids. The germline gives CDR1 MNHEY, CDR2 SVGAGI. CDR3 loop: CASSYSNQGRPYEQYF. The CDR3 DNA follows: TGTGCCAGCAGTTACTCGAATCAGGGTAGGCCCTACGAGCAGTACTTC.

The chain is built from TRBV4-3 and TRBJ2-5; D possibly corresponds to TRBD2 (6 bases). With the DNA end fitting TRBJ2-7 better, the J assignment may be wrong. Per the germline V gene, CDR1 is LGHNA and CDR2 is YSLEER. This CDR3 region has 14 residues. For the CDR3, the DNA is TGCGCCAGCAGCCGGGAGGACGGACCCTACGAGCAGTACTTC. It yields the protein CASSREDGPYEQYF.

The chain recombines TRBV18 with TRBJ1-3; D call uncertain. The ends were cut back, 3 bases at V and 0 bases at J, with 6 bases in the middle. Germline-derived CDR1 and CDR2 are KGHSH and LQKENI. CDR3 length: 14 amino acids. The CDR3 is CASSPESSGNTIYF. CDR3 DNA: TGTGCCAGCTCACCCGAGAGCTCTGGAAACACCATATATTTT.

The rearrangement links TRBV4-1 to TRBJ1-2; D call uncertain. Trimming left V 2 bases short and J 9 bases short, with 19 bases between. The CDR3 spans 15 residues. Germline V CDR1 and CDR2: MGHRA, YSYEKL. CDR3 protein: CASSQNQNNPGSYTF. CDR3 nucleotide sequence: TGCGCCAGCAGCCAAAACCAAAACAATCCAGGCAGCTACACCTTC.

The CDR3 region has the DNA TGTGCCAGCAGCTCCTTACGCGGCACAGATACGCAGTATTTT. It specifies CASSSLRGTDTQYF. This rearrangement joins TRBV7-9 to TRBJ2-3; no reliable D call. CDR1 SEHNR and CDR2 FQNEAQ come from the germline V gene (reference sequence). This CDR3 comprises 14 residues. The germline V and J ends were trimmed by 4 bases and 1 base, with 9 bases remaining between them. Looking up the rest from reference TRBV7-9 and TRBJ2-3 gives the full variable domain: DTGVSQNPRHKITKRGQNVTFRCDPISEHNRLYWYRQTLGQGPEFLTYFQNEAQLEKSRLLSDRFSAERPKGSFSTLEIQRTEQGDSAMYLCASSSLRGTDTQYFGPGTRLTVL.